This is a list of T cell receptor beta chains from one sample in a study of blood T cell repertoires in COVID-19. This table comes from immunoSEQ multiplex PCR, and its TCRdb copy is limited to in-frame clones, with some not included. Among more than 85,000 clones listed, approximately 91% were seen once. The material sequenced was peripheral blood. The receptors stem from a man aged 60 to 69 with acute or convalescent COVID-19. CDR3s include the opening cysteine and the closing phenylalanine or tryptophan. The D gene is left open where the match is weak. Where a row states a size, it is once, few, many or the class of an expanded clone; other rows omit it.

CDR3 protein: CAIKGTGDGYTF; CDR3 length: 12; D gene: TRBD1; V gene: TRBV2; clone size: once; J gene: TRBJ1-2
CDR3 protein: CASSFPGTSGRASDTQYF; CDR3 length: 18; D gene: TRBD2; V gene: TRBV28; clone size: NA; J gene: TRBJ2-3
CDR3 protein: CASSQAGTGGYGYTF; CDR3 length: 15; D gene: TRBD1; V gene: TRBV4-1; clone size: once; J gene: TRBJ1-2
CDR3 protein: CASSQGTGTDTQYF; CDR3 length: 14; D gene: TRBD1; V gene: TRBV4-3; clone size: NA; J gene: TRBJ2-3
CDR3 protein: CASSSTTGISYEQYF; CDR3 length: 15; D gene: TRBD1; V gene: TRBV11-1; clone size: NA; J gene: TRBJ2-7
CDR3 protein: CASSQDESAGGWETQYF; CDR3 length: 17; D gene: TRBD2; V gene: TRBV3-1/TRBV3-2; clone size: NA; J gene: TRBJ2-5
CDR3 protein: CATGTGVNYGYTF; CDR3 length: 13; D gene: TRBD1; V gene: TRBV28; clone size: NA; J gene: TRBJ1-2
CDR3 protein: CASRTRGDTEAFF; CDR3 length: 13; D gene: NA; V gene: TRBV12-3/TRBV12-4; clone size: NA; J gene: TRBJ1-1
CDR3 protein: CASTLSGMSYNEQFF; CDR3 length: 15; D gene: NA; V gene: TRBV25-1; clone size: NA; J gene: TRBJ2-1
CDR3 protein: CASSYSLQGAGYTF; CDR3 length: 14; D gene: TRBD1; V gene: TRBV6-6; clone size: NA; J gene: TRBJ1-2
CDR3 protein: CATSDRQGRGYTF; CDR3 length: 13; D gene: TRBD1; V gene: TRBV24-1; clone size: NA; J gene: TRBJ1-2
CDR3 protein: CASSLDRQGGAAGELFF; CDR3 length: 17; D gene: NA; V gene: TRBV5-1; clone size: NA; J gene: TRBJ2-2
CDR3 protein: CASSSGTSGSRYNEQFF; CDR3 length: 17; D gene: TRBD2; V gene: TRBV7-3; clone size: NA; J gene: TRBJ2-1
CDR3 protein: CASGGAVNTEAFF; CDR3 length: 13; D gene: NA; V gene: TRBV27; clone size: NA; J gene: TRBJ1-1
CDR3 protein: CASSQFYYEQFF; CDR3 length: 12; D gene: NA; V gene: TRBV14; clone size: NA; J gene: TRBJ2-1
CDR3 protein: CARVVLVQVHNYGYTF; CDR3 length: 16; D gene: NA; V gene: TRBV10-1; clone size: NA; J gene: TRBJ1-2
CDR3 protein: CASSQVLQSGDYGYTF; CDR3 length: 16; D gene: NA; V gene: TRBV14; clone size: once; J gene: TRBJ1-2
CDR3 protein: CASSVGSSYNSPLHF; CDR3 length: 15; D gene: NA; V gene: TRBV9; clone size: NA; J gene: TRBJ1-6
CDR3 protein: CASSTGHLDVFFGNQPQHF; CDR3 length: 19; D gene: NA; V gene: TRBV6-2/TRBV6-3; clone size: NA; J gene: TRBJ1-5
CDR3 protein: CASSTRQGANGYTF; CDR3 length: 14; D gene: TRBD1; V gene: TRBV5-4; clone size: NA; J gene: TRBJ1-2
CDR3 protein: CASSYWGLGYEQYF; CDR3 length: 14; D gene: TRBD2; V gene: TRBV6-2/TRBV6-3; clone size: NA; J gene: TRBJ2-7
CDR3 protein: CASSYSFQGGGYTF; CDR3 length: 14; D gene: TRBD1; V gene: TRBV6-5; clone size: NA; J gene: TRBJ1-2
CDR3 protein: CASSRLGGLMNTEAFF; CDR3 length: 16; D gene: NA; V gene: TRBV11-2; clone size: NA; J gene: TRBJ1-1